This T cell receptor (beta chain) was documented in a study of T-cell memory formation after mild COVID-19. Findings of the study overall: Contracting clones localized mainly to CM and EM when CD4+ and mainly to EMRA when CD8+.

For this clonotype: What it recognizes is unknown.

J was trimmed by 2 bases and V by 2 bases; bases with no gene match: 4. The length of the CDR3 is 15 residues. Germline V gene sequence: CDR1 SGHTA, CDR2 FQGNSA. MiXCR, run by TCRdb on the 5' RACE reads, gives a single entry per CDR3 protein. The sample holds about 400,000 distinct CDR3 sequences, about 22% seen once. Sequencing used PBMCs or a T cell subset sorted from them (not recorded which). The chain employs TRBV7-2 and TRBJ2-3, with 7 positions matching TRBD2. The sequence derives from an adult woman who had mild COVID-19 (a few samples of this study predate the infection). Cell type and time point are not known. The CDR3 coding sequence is TGTGCCAGCAGCTTAACGGCGGGGGACACAGATACGCAGTATTTT. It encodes CASSLTAGDTDTQYF.